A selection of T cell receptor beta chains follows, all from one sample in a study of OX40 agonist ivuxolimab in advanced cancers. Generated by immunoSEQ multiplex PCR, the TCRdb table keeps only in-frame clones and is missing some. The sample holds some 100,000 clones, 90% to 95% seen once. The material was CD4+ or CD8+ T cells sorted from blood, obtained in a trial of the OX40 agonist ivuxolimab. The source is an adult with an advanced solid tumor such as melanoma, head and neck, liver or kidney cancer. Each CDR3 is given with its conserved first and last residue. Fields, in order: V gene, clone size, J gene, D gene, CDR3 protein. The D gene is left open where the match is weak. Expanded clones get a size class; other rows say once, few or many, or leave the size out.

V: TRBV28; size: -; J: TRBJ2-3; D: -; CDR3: CASSLSLPYGTADTQYF
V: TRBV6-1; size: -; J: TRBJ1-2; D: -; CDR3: CGIRGANYGYTF
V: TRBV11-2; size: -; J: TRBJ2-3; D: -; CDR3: CASSLVPQGGEGTDTQYF
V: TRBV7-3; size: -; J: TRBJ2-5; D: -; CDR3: CASSFVHGETQYF
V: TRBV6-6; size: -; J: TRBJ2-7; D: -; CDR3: CASSTQGPRGTEQYF
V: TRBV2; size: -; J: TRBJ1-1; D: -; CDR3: CASTPAPNTEAFF
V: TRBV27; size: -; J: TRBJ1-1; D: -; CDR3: CASSSRGMNTEAFF
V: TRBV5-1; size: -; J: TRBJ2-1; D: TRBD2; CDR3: CASSFSGLAGAYNEQFF
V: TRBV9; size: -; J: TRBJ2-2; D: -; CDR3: CASSVEGTPNTGELFF
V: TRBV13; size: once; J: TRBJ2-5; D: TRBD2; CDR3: CASSLGGTSGGVFTQYF
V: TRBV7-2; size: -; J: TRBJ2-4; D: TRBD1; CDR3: CASSSSGTGGNIQYF
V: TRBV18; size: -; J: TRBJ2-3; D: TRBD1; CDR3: CASSPSTGGLKDTQYF
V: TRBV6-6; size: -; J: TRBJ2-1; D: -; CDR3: CASRDGYNEQFF
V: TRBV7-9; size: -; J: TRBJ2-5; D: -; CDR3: CASRGLEQTQYF
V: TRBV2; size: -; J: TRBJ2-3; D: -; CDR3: CASRGAGRSTDTQYF
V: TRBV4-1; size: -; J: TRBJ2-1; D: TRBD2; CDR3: CASGPTSGRSDEQFF
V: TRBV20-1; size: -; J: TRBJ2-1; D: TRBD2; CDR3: CSARGGGEQFF
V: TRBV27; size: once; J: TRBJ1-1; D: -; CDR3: CASSPSWQTINTEAFF
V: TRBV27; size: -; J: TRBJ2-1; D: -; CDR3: CASSLFSGRSSYNEQFF
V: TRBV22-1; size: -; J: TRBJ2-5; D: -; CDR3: CPGSARWREWKTQYF
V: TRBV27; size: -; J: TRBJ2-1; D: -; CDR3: CASSLYRDNEQFF
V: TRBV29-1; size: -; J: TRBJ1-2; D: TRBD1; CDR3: CSVRTGFGYTF
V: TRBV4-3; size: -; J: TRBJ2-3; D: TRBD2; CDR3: CASSRELAGADTQYF
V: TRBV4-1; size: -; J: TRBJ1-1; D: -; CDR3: CASSQEALETEAFF
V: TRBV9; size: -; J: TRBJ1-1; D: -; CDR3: CASSVAGRMNTEAFF
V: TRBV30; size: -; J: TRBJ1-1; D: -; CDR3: CAWSFVGAGYQEAFF
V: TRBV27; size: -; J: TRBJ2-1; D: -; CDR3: CASSRVGNEQFF
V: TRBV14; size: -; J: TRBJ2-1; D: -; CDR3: CASSLPSHNEQFF
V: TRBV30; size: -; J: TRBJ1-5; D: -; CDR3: CAWSFRGIGQPQHF
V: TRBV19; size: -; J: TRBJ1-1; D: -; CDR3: CASSKIARDTEAFF
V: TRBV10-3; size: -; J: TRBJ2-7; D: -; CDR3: CAIRMDSSYEQYF
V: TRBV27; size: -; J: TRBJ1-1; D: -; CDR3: CASSLKGSTEAFF
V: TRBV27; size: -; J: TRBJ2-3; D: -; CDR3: CASSRVVSTDTQYF
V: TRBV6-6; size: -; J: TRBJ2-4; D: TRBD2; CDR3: CASSWEGRGNIQYF
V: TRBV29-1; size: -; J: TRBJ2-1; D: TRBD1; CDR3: CSAQGGYNEQFF
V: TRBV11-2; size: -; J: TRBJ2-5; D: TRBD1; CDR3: CASSSSDRDEETQYF
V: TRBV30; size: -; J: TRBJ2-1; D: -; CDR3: CAWSVLGLNEQFF
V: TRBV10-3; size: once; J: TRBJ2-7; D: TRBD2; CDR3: CATGTSGTLLEQYF
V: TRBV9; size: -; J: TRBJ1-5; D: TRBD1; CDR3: CASSSTGDVNQPQHF
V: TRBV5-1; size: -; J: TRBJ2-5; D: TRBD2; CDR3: CASSSSGDSLPPPYF
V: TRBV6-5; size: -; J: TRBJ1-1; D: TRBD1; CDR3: CASGPQGDTEAFF
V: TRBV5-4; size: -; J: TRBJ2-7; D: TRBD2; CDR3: CASSLEGSGDSYEQYF
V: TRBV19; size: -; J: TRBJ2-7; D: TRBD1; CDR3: CASSIGTGGYEQYF
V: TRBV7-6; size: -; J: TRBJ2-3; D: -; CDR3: CASSWERWDTQYF